Sequencing of this TCR beta chain was carried out in a study of T cells in Graves' hyperthyroidism and ophthalmopathy. This clonotype was detected ten times or more. TCR beta CDR3 region amplification was performed from RNA transcripts. The HTBI primer set served for first-round RT-PCR of the TCR CDR3. One entry per CDR3 protein results from TCRdb running MiXCR on the multiplex PCR reads. The sample holds approximately 370,000 distinct CDR3 sequences, roughly 17% seen once. The CDR3 consists of 20 residues. V shed 2 bases and J 0 bases; nucleotides not matched to a gene: 7. CDR1 is MNHEY and CDR2 is SVGAGI in the germline V gene.

Sequenced input: blood. This TCR was sampled from a woman aged 25 to 39 with Graves' hyperthyroidism that later progressed to Graves' ophthalmopathy. The gene calls are TRBV6-5 and TRBJ2-1; 16 bases are shared with TRBD2. This chain's CDR3 is CASSYLRGLAGGSSYNEQFF. DNA of the CDR3: TGTGCCAGCAGTTACCTCCGGGGACTAGCGGGGGGGAGCTCCTACAATGAGCAGTTCTTC.